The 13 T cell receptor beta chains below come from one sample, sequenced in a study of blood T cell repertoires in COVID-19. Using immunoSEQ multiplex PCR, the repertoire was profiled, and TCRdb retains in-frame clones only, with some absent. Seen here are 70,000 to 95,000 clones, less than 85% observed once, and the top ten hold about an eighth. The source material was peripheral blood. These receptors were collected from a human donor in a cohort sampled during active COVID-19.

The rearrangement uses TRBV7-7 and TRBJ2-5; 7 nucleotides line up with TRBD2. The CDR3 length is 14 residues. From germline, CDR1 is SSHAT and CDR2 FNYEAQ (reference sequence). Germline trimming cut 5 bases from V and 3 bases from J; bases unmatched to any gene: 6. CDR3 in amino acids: CASSRSAGEETQYF. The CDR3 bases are TGTGCCAGCAGCCGGTCGGCGGGGGAAGAGACCCAGTACTTC.

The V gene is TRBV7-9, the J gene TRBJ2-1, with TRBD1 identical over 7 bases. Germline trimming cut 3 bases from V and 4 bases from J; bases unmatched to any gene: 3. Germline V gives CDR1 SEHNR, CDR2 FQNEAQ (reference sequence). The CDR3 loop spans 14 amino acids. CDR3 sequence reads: CASSFRDRYNEQFF. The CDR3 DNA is TGTGCCAGCAGCTTTCGGGACAGATACAATGAGCAGTTCTTC.

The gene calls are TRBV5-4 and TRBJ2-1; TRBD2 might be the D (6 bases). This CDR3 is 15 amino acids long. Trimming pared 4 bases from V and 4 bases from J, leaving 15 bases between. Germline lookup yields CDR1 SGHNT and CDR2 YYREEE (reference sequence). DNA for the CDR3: TGTGCCAGCAGCACGCGGACTACTAATTACAATGAGCAGTTCTTC. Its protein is CASSTRTTNYNEQFF.

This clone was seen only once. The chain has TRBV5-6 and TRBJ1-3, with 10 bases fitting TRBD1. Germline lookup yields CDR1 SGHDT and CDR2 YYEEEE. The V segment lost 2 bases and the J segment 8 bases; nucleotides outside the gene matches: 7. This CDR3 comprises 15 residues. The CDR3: CASSLNRDRGDTIYF. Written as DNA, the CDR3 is TGTGCCAGCAGCTTAAACCGGGACAGGGGCGACACCATATATTTT.

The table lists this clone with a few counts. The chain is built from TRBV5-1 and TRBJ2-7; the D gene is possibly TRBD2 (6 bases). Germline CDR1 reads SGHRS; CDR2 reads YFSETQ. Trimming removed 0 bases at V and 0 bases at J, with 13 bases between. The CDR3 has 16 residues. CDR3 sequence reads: CASSLDPSATSYEQYF. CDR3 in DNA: TGCGCCAGCAGCTTGGATCCTAGCGCAACCTCCTACGAGCAGTACTTC.

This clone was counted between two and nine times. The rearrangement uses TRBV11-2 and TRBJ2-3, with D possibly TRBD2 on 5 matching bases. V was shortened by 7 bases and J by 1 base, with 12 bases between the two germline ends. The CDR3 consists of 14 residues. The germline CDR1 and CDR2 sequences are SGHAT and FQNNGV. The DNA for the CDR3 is TGTGCCAGCACCCTTTCGAGGGGCACAGATACGCAGTATTTT. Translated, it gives CASTLSRGTDTQYF.

Here the CDR3 DNA reads TGCGCCAGCAGCTTGGCCCGCCTAGCGGGGGGGACGAACACCGGGGAGCTGTTTTTT. Translation: CASSLARLAGGTNTGELFF. This chain connects TRBV5-1 to TRBJ2-2; 12 bases align to TRBD2. Germline V gives CDR1 SGHRS, CDR2 YFSETQ. The CDR3 extends over 19 amino acids. V shed 0 bases, J shed 0 bases, and the junction held 6 bases outside the gene matches.

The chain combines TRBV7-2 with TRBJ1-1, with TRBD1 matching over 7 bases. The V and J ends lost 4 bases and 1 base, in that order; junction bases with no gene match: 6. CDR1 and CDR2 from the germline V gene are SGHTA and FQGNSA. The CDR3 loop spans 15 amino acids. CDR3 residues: CASSSRTGWNTEAFF. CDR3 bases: TGTGCCAGCAGCTCGCGGACAGGATGGAACACTGAAGCTTTCTTT. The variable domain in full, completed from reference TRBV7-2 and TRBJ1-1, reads GAGVSQSPSNKVTEKGKDVELRCDPISGHTALYWYRQSLGQGLEFLIYFQGNSAPDKSGLPSDRFSAERTGGSVSTLTIQRTQQEDSAVYLCASSSRTGWNTEAFFGQGTRLTVV.

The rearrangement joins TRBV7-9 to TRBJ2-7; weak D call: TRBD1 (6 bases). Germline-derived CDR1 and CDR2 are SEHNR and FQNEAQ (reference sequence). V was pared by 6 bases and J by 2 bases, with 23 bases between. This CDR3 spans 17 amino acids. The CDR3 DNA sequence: TGTGCCAGCAGGCAGGGGACGGGGCCCGCCTTAACCTACGAGCAGTACTTC. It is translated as CASRQGTGPALTYEQYF. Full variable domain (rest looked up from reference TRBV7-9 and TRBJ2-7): DTGVSQNPRHKITKRGQNVTFRCDPISEHNRLYWYRQTLGQGPEFLTYFQNEAQLEKSRLLSDRFSAERPKGSFSTLEIQRTEQGDSAMYLCASRQGTGPALTYEQYFGPGTRLTVT.

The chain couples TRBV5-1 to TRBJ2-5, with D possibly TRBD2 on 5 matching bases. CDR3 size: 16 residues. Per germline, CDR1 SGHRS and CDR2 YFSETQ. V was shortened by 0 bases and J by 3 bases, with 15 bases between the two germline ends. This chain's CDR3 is CASSLDGVVTEETQYF. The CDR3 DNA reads TGCGCCAGCAGCTTGGACGGGGTCGTCACGGAAGAGACCCAGTACTTC.

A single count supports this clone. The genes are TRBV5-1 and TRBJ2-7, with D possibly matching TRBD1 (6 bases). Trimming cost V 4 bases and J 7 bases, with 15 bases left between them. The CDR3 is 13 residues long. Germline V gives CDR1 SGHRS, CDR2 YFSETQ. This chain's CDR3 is CASSPADSYEQYF. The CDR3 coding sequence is TGCGCCAGCAGCCCCGCGGACAGTTATGAGCAGTACTTC.

The CDR3 DNA reads TGTGCCAGCAGCAGACAGGAGAACACTGAAGCTTTCTTT. Translation gives CASSRQENTEAFF. The rearrangement joins TRBV11-3 to TRBJ1-1; D possibly corresponds to TRBD1 (6 bases). The CDR3 is 13 residues long. The germline CDR1 and CDR2 sequences are SGHNT and YENEEA. V lost 5 bases, J lost 1 base, and 8 bases lay in between.

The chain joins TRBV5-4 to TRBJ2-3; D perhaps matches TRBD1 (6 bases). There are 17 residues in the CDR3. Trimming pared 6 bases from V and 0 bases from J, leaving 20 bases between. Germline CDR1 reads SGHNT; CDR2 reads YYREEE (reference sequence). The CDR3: CASTSRSGGGSTDTQYF. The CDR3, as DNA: TGTGCCAGCACCTCCCGCTCTGGGGGCGGGAGCACAGATACGCAGTATTTT.